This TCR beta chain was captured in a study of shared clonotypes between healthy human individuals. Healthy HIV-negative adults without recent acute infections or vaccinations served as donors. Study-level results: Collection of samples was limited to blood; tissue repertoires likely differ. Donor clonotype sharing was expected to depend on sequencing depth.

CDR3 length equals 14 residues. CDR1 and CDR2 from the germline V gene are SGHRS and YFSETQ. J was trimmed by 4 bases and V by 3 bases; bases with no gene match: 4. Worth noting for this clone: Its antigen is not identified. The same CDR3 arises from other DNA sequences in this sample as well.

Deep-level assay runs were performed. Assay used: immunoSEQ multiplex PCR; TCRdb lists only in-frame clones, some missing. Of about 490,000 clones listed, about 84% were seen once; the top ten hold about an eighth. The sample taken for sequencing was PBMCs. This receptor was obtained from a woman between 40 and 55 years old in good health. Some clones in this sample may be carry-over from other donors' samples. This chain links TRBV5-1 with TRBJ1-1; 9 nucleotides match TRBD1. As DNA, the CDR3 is TGCGCCAGCAGCTCGGGACAGGGCGGCACTGAAGCTTTCTTT. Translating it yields CASSSGQGGTEAFF. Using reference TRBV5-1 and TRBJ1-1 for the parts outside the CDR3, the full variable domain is KAGVTQTPRYLIKTRGQQVTLSCSPISGHRSVSWYQQTPGQGLQFLFEYFSETQRNKGNFPGRFSGRQFSNSRSEMNVSTLELGDSALYLCASSSGQGGTEAFFGQGTRLTVV.